This section outlines one T cell receptor beta chain sequence together with its context. Method: immunoSEQ multiplex PCR; TCRdb's copy keeps in-frame clones and lacks some. Here the sample spans 2,500,000 or so clones, just under 95% being singletons. This sample is drawn from a study of shared clonotypes between healthy human individuals. Trimming removed 0 bases from V and 1 base from J; junction bases left unmatched: 5. CDR1 and CDR2 from the germline V gene are SGHNT and YYREEE (reference sequence). This CDR3 comprises 18 residues. Only Caucasian adults living in Nashville, Tennessee served as donors.

This chain connects TRBV5-4 to TRBJ2-7; TRBD2 agrees at 15 bases. The sequenced material came from naive CD4+ T cells from PBMCs. Subset indicated: CD45RA+ positively selected. This sequence was found in a man aged 18 to 35 in good health. Some clones in this sample may be carry-over from other donors' samples. This CDR3 reads CASSLGGLAGGPSYEQYF. DNA for the CDR3: TGTGCCAGCAGCTTGGGTGGACTAGCGGGAGGGCCGTCCTACGAGCAGTACTTC.